The 15 T cell receptor beta chains in this list originate from one sample, sequenced in a study of CD8 T cells in ankylosing spondylitis. Study results and limitations: One TCR beta motif, made up of roughly 8 highly homologous variants, appeared characteristic of ankylosing spondylitis blood.

No antigen has been assigned to these receptors. TCRdb independently ran MiXCR on the 5' RACE reads; one entry per CDR3 protein. The profile shows roughly 350,000 distinct CDR3 sequences, 8% of them singletons. The sequenced sample consisted of blood, either unsorted or a sorted T cell fraction (not recorded which). These receptors were collected from a male donor with ankylosing spondylitis.

This clonotype was detected only a few times. This sequence joins TRBV7-3 and TRBJ2-2, with TRBD2 matching 9 bases. The CDR3 length is 19 residues. The ends lost 1 base at V and 6 bases at J; junction bases unmatched: 15. The V gene's germline CDR1 is SGHTA and CDR2 FQGTGA. This CDR3 reads CASSLSASGVPKGSGELFF. The CDR3 nucleotides read TGTGCCAGCAGCTTAAGCGCTAGCGGGGTCCCCAAGGGTTCCGGGGAGCTGTTTTTT.

V gene TRBV5-1 combines with J gene TRBJ1-1; TRBD1 is a possible D gene (6 bases). The V end lost 4 bases, the J end lost 1 base, and 11 bases lay between the germline ends. Germline V lookup: CDR1 SGHRS, CDR2 YFSETQ. The length of the CDR3 is 14 residues. CDR3 sequence reads: CASSGGGRNTEAFF. The CDR3 bases are TGCGCCAGCAGCGGAGGGGGTCGGAACACTGAAGCTTTCTTT. Full variable domain (remainder filled in from reference TRBV5-1 and TRBJ1-1): KAGVTQTPRYLIKTRGQQVTLSCSPISGHRSVSWYQQTPGQGLQFLFEYFSETQRNKGNFPGRFSGRQFSNSRSEMNVSTLELGDSALYLCASSGGGRNTEAFFGQGTRLTVV.

This chain joins TRBV7-3 and TRBJ2-7, with D hard to call. V dropped 0 bases and J dropped 5 bases, with 11 bases sitting between them. The CDR3 length is 14 residues. Germline V gene lookup returns CDR1 SGHTA and CDR2 FQGTGA. The CDR3 DNA is TGTGCCAGCAGCTTAACAGGAGTCGGCGACGAGCAGTACTTC. It specifies CASSLTGVGDEQYF. Using reference TRBV7-3 and TRBJ2-7 for the parts outside the CDR3, the full variable domain is GAGVSQTPSNKVTEKGKYVELRCDPISGHTALYWYRQSLGQGPEFLIYFQGTGAADDSGLPNDRFFAVRPEGSVSTLKIQRTERGDSAVYLCASSLTGVGDEQYFGPGTRLTVT.

This clonotype occurred many times. The chain recombines TRBV12-3 or TRBV12-4 with TRBJ1-1; D gene uncertain. CDR3 length: 16 amino acids. V was pared by 2 bases and J by 3 bases, with 16 bases between. The CDR3 protein is CASSLSFDTFHTEAFF. The CDR3 nucleotides are TGTGCCAGCAGTTTATCTTTCGACACCTTCCACACTGAAGCTTTCTTT.

The chain recombines TRBV5-1 with TRBJ2-5; D might be TRBD2 (5 bases). With 1 base removed from V and 5 bases from J, the gap between germline ends came to 24 bases. The CDR3 loop spans 18 amino acids. The germline gives CDR1 SGHRS, CDR2 YFSETQ. CDR3 region: CASSLLFGGRRLVETQYF. DNA of the CDR3: TGCGCCAGCAGCTTGTTGTTTGGTGGGAGACGCCTCGTTGAGACCCAGTACTTC. Drawing the rest from reference TRBV5-1 and TRBJ2-5, the complete variable domain is KAGVTQTPRYLIKTRGQQVTLSCSPISGHRSVSWYQQTPGQGLQFLFEYFSETQRNKGNFPGRFSGRQFSNSRSEMNVSTLELGDSALYLCASSLLFGGRRLVETQYFGPGTRLLVL.

This clonotype occurred a few times. This chain joins TRBV3-1 and TRBJ1-1; D uncertain. The CDR3 runs to 14 residues. V lost 2 bases, J lost 0 bases, and 7 bases lay in between. CDR1 is LGHDT and CDR2 is YNNKEL in the germline V gene (reference sequence). CDR3 residues: CASSQQNLNTEAFF. The DNA for the CDR3 is TGTGCCAGCAGCCAACAGAACCTGAACACTGAAGCTTTCTTT.

The chain employs TRBV12-3 or TRBV12-4 and TRBJ1-1, with D unresolved. V lost 5 bases and J lost 4, with 11 bases in between. The CDR3 covers 13 residues. CDR3 bases: TGTGCCAGCAGTAGGGTATGGGTCACTGAAGCTTTCTTT. This translates into CASSRVWVTEAFF.

This clonotype was picked up a small number of times. This chain connects TRBV7-9 to TRBJ2-3; 13 bases agree with TRBD2. CDR1 is SEHNR and CDR2 is FQNEAQ in the germline V gene (reference sequence). The CDR3 has 17 residues. V shed 5 bases and J 4 bases; nucleotides not matched to a gene: 9. CDR3 nucleotide sequence: TGTGCCAGCAGCCCCCTCCTCGGGACTAGCGGGGCAGATACGCAGTATTTT. Translated: CASSPLLGTSGADTQYF.

V and J are TRBV7-9 and TRBJ2-3; D uncertain. The V gene's germline CDR1 is SEHNR and CDR2 FQNEAQ (reference sequence). The CDR3 loop spans 16 amino acids. Trimming shortened V by 1 base and J by 4 bases, and 15 bases separated the two germline ends. The CDR3 region is CASSLGGASVPDTQYF. As DNA, the CDR3 is TGTGCCAGCAGCTTAGGCGGAGCGTCGGTTCCAGATACGCAGTATTTT.

At least ten counts were recorded for this clonotype. The chain employs TRBV20-1 and TRBJ2-5; D may be TRBD2 (6 bases). Trimming pared 4 bases from V and 5 bases from J, leaving 14 bases between. The CDR3 sequence is 13 residues long. Germline V lookup: CDR1 DFQATT, CDR2 SNEGSKA (reference sequence). This CDR3 is CSAIGGPGETQYF. The CDR3 DNA reads as TGCAGTGCTATCGGAGGGCCAGGGGAGACCCAGTACTTC.

The chain uses TRBV30 and TRBJ1-3; perhaps TRBD1 as D (6 bases). The CDR3 loop spans 15 amino acids. Germline CDR1 reads GTSNPN; CDR2 reads SVGIG (reference sequence). Trimming removed 0 bases at V and 0 bases at J, with 9 bases between. The CDR3, as DNA: TGTGCCTGGAGTGTGGACAGCCCCTCTGGAAACACCATATATTTT. This sequence encodes CAWSVDSPSGNTIYF. Together with reference TRBV30 and TRBJ1-3, the CDR3 gives the full variable domain: SQTIHQWPATLVQPVGSPLSLECTVEGTSNPNLYWYRQAAGRGLQLLFYSVGIGQISSEVPQNLSASRPQDRQFILSSKKLLLSDSGFYLCAWSVDSPSGNTIYFGEGSWLTVV.

This clonotype was detected only a few times. J is TRBJ2-3 and V is TRBV18, with D possibly matching TRBD2 (6 bases). The CDR3 spans 15 residues. Between the trimmed V and J ends, which lost 3 bases and 3 bases, there was a span of 13 bases. Germline lookup yields CDR1 KGHSH and CDR2 LQKENI. CDR3 nucleotide sequence: TGTGCCAGCTCACCCCTAGCGTCGATTACAGATACGCAGTATTTT. Translation gives CASSPLASITDTQYF.

This clonotype came up many times. The chain recombines TRBV29-1 with TRBJ1-2; D perhaps matches TRBD1 (6 bases). The CDR3 consists of 11 residues. Trimming cost V 3 bases and J 7 bases, with 9 bases left between them. Germline V CDR1 and CDR2: SQVTM, ANQGSEA. CDR3 amino acids: CSVEGGRGYTF. Here the CDR3 DNA reads TGCAGCGTTGAGGGGGGGCGTGGCTACACCTTC.

In its sample, this clonotype was seen once. This rearrangement joins TRBV5-1 to TRBJ2-1; perhaps TRBD2 as D (5 bases). Looked up from germline, CDR1 is SGHRS and CDR2 is YFSETQ. This CDR3 region has 16 residues. The germline V and J ends were trimmed by 0 bases and 1 base, with 11 bases remaining between them. Written as DNA, the CDR3 is TGCGCCAGCAGCTTGGACTTAGCGAAGTCCTACAATGAGCAGTTCTTC. Translation gives CASSLDLAKSYNEQFF.

This clonotype was detected many times. This sequence joins TRBV7-2 and TRBJ1-1; no firm D call. This CDR3 is 15 amino acids long. Between the trimmed V and J ends, which lost 4 bases and 3 bases, there was a span of 15 bases. In germline, CDR1 is SGHTA, CDR2 FQGNSA. The CDR3 region has the DNA TGTGCCAGCAGCTCCCGACGGCTTAGGGACACTGAAGCTTTCTTT. This sequence encodes CASSSRRLRDTEAFF. The full variable domain, with the rest looked up from reference TRBV7-2 and TRBJ1-1, is GAGVSQSPSNKVTEKGKDVELRCDPISGHTALYWYRQSLGQGLEFLIYFQGNSAPDKSGLPSDRFSAERTGGSVSTLTIQRTQQEDSAVYLCASSSRRLRDTEAFFGQGTRLTVV.